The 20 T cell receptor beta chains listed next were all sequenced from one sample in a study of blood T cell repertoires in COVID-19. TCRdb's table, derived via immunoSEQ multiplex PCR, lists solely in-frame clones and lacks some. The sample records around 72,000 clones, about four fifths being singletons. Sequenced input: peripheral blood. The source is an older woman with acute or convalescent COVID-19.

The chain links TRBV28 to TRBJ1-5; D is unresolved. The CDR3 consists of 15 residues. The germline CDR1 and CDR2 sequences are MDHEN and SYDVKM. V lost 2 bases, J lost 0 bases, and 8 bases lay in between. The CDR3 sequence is CASSLEKYSNQPQHF. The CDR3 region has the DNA TGTGCCAGCAGTTTAGAGAAGTATAGCAATCAGCCCCAGCATTTT. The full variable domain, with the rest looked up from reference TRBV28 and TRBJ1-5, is DVKVTQSSRYLVKRTGEKVFLECVQDMDHENMFWYRQDPGLGLRLIYFSYDVKMKEKGDIPEGYSVSREKKERFSLILESASTNQTSMYLCASSLEKYSNQPQHFGDGTRLSIL.

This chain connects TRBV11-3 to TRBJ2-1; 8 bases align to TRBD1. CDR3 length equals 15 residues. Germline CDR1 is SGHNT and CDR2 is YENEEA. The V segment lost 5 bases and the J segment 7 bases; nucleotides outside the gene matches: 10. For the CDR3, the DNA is TGTGCCAGCAGCCCCCGGACAGGGCAGGTGAATGAGCAGTTCTTC. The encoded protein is CASSPRTGQVNEQFF.

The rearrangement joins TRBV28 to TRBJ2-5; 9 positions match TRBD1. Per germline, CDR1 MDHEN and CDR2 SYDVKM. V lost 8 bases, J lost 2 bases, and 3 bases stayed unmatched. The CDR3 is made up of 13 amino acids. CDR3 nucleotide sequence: TGTGCCAGCTTGGGACAGGGTCAAGAGACCCAGTACTTC. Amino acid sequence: CASLGQGQETQYF.

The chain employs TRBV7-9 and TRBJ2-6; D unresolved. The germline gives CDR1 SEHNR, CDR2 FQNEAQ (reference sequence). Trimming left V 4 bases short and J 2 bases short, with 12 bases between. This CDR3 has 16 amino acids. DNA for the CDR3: TGTGCCAGCAGCTCTACCTCCCAACCTGGGGCCAACGTCCTGACTTTC. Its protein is CASSSTSQPGANVLTF.

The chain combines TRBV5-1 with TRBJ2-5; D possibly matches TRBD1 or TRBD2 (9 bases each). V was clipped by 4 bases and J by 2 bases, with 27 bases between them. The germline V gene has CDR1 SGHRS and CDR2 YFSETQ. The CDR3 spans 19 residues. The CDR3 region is CASSTPQGAQREAQETQYF. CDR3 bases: TGCGCCAGCAGCACACCACAGGGGGCGCAGCGGGAGGCGCAAGAGACCCAGTACTTC.

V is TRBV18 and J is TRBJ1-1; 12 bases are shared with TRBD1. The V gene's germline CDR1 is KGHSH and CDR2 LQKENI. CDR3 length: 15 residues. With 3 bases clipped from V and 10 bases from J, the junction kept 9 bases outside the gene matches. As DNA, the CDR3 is TGTGCCAGCTCACCGTTGGGACAGGGGGCGGTGAGAGCTTTCTTT. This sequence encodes CASSPLGQGAVRAFF.

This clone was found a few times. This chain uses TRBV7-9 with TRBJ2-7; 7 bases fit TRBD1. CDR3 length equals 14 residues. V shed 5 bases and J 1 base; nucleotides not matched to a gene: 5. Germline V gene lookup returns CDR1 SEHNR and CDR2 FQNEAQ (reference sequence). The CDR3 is CASSEDRYSYEQYF. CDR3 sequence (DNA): TGTGCCAGCAGCGAGGACAGGTATTCCTACGAGCAGTACTTC.

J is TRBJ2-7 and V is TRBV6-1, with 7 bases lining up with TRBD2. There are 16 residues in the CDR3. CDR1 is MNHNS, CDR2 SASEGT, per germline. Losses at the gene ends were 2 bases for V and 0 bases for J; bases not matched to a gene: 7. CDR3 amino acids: CASSETRDYLSYEQYF. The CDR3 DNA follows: TGTGCCAGCAGTGAAACAAGGGACTACCTCTCCTACGAGCAGTACTTC.

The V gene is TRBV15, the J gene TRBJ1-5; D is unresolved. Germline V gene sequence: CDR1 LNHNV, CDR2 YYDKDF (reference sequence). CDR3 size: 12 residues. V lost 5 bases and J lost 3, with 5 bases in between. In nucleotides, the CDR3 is TGTGCCACCAGCGGCTCCAATCAGCCCCAGCATTTT. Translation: CATSGSNQPQHF.

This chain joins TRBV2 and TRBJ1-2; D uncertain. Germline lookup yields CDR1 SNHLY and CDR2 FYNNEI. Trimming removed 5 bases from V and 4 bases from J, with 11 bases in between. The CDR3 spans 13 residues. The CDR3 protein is CASSPSPVYGYTF. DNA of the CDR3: TGTGCCAGCAGTCCCTCCCCAGTCTATGGCTACACCTTC. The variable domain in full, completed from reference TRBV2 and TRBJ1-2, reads EPEVTQTPSHQVTQMGQEVILRCVPISNHLYFYWYRQILGQKVEFLVSFYNNEISEKSEIFDDQFSVERPDGSNFTLKIRSTKLEDSAMYFCASSPSPVYGYTFGSGTRLTVV.

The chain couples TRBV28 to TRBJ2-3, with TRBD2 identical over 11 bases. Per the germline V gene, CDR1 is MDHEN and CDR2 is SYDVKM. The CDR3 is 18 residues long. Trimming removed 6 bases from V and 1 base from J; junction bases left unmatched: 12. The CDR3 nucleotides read TGTGCCAGCAGCTCCCTACCGACTAGCGGGGACCGCACAGATACGCAGTATTTT. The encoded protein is CASSSLPTSGDRTDTQYF.

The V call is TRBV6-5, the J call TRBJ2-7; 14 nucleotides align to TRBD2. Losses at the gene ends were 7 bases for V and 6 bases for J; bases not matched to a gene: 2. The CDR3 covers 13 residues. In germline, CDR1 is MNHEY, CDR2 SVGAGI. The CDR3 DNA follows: TGTGCCAGCATAGGACTAGCGGGAGGCGAGCAGTACTTC. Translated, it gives CASIGLAGGEQYF.

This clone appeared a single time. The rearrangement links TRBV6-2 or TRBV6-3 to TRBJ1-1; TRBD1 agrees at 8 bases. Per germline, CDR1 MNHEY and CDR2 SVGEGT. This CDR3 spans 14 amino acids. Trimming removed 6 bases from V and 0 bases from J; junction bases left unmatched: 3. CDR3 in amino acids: CASRYRGMNTEAFF. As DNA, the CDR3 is TGTGCCAGCAGGTACAGGGGGATGAACACTGAAGCTTTCTTT.

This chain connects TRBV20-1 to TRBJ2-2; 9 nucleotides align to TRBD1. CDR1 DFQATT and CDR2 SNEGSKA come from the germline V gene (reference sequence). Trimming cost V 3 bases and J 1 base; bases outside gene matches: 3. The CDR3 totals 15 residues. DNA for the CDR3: TGCAGTGCTAGTGTGACAGGGGGGAACACCGGGGAGCTGTTTTTT. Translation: CSASVTGGNTGELFF.

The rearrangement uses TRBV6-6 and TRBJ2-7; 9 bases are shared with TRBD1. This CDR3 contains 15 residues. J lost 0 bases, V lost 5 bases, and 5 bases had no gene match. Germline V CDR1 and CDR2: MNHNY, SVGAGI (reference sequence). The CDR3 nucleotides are TGTGCCAGCAGTGTAGGGACAGGGATCTCCTACGAGCAGTACTTC. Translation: CASSVGTGISYEQYF.

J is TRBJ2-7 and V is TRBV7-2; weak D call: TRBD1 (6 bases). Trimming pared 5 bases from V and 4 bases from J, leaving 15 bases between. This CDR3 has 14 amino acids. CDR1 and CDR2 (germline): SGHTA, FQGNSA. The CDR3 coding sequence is TGTGCCAGCAGCCTACTGGACAGACGGTACGAGCAGTACTTC. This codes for CASSLLDRRYEQYF.

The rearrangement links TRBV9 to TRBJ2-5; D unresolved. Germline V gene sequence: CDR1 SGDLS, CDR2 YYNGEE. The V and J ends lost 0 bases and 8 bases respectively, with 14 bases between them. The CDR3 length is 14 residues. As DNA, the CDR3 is TGTGCCAGCAGCGTAGATGCAGGCAAGAGAACCCAGTACTTC. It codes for CASSVDAGKRTQYF.

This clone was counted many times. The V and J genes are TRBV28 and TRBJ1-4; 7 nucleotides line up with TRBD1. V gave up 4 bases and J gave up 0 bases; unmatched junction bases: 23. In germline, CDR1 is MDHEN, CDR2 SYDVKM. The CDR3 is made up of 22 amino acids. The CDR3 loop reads CASSSGTPIGVLTGATNEKLFF. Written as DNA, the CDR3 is TGTGCCAGCAGTTCCGGGACCCCTATAGGGGTTCTTACAGGGGCAACTAATGAAAAACTGTTTTTT.

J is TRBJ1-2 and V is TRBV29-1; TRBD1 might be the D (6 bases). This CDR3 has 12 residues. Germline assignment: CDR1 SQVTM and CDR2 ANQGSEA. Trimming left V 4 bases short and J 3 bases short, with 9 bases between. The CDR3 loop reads CSVVRGDYGYTF. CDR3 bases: TGCAGCGTTGTCAGGGGAGACTATGGCTACACCTTC.

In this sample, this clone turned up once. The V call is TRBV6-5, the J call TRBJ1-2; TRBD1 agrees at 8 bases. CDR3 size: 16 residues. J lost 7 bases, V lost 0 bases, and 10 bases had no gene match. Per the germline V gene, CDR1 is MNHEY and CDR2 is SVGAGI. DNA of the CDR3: TGTGCCAGCAGTTACTCCGGACAGGGAGTCTTTAGTGGCTACACCTTC. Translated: CASSYSGQGVFSGYTF.